These 27 T cell receptor beta chains were sequenced from one sample in a study of vaccination effects on CD4 cells after COVID-19. Sequencing used immunoSEQ multiplex PCR; TCRdb keeps in-frame clones, though not all of them. The sample carries around 20,000 clones, less than 85% recorded once. Antigen-specific CD4+ T cells were expanded (with viral peptide pools) by the ViraFEST assay ahead of sequencing. Cultured cells yielded isolated CD4+ T cells after approximately nine days. A PCR test confirmed that the person had SARS-CoV-2 infection between March and December 2020. These receptors' antigens are unknown. The material was CD4+ T cells from PBMCs cultured with a peptide pool, obtained before COVID-19 vaccination. The source is a human donor who had a prior SARS-CoV-2 infection.

The CDR3 DNA reads TGTGCCAGCAGCCAATCCGGGACAGGCTTCTACGAGCAGTACTTC. Protein sequence: CASSQSGTGFYEQYF. The genes are TRBV4-2 and TRBJ2-7, with 8 bases lining up with TRBD1. The germline V gene encodes CDR1 LGHNA and CDR2 YNFKEQ. The CDR3 contains 15 residues. Trimming cost V 2 bases and J 3 bases; bases outside gene matches: 6.

The genes are TRBV5-1 and TRBJ2-1; 10 bases line up with TRBD2. The CDR3 has 16 amino acids. V was pared by 0 bases and J by 8 bases, with 8 bases of the junction left unmatched. Germline CDR1 SGHRS, CDR2 YFSETQ. The CDR3 here is CASSLGSGGNKDEQFF. For the CDR3, the DNA is TGCGCCAGCAGCTTGGGTAGCGGGGGGAATAAGGATGAGCAGTTCTTC.

The V and J genes are TRBV12-3 or TRBV12-4 and TRBJ2-3; no definite D call. The CDR3 has 13 amino acids. The germline V and J ends were trimmed by 8 bases and 7 bases, with 16 bases remaining between them. CDR3 DNA: TGTGCCAGCGCAGACGACCCGAGGAATACGCAGTATTTT. This sequence encodes CASADDPRNTQYF.

This chain connects TRBV11-3 to TRBJ2-7; 12 nucleotides agree with TRBD1. Germline CDR1 SGHNT, CDR2 YENEEA. This CDR3 contains 14 residues. V lost 5 bases to trimming and J lost 7 bases; unmatched junction nucleotides: 6. The CDR3 DNA is TGTGCCAGCAGCCAATGGGACAGGGGGCGAGAGCAGTACTTC. It encodes CASSQWDRGREQYF.

V is TRBV18 and J is TRBJ2-3, with D perhaps matching TRBD1 (6 bases). CDR3 length equals 16 residues. Trimming cost V 3 bases and J 0 bases, with 13 bases left between them. Looked up from germline, CDR1 is KGHSH and CDR2 is LQKENI. CDR3 residues: CASSPIQGSSTDTQYF. CDR3 in DNA: TGTGCCAGCTCACCGATACAGGGCTCTAGCACAGATACGCAGTATTTT. The complete variable domain, with remaining parts taken from reference TRBV18 and TRBJ2-3, reads NAGVMQNPRHLVRRRGQEARLRCSPMKGHSHVYWYRQLPEEGLKFMVYLQKENIIDESGMPKERFSAEFPKEGPSILRIQQVVRGDSAAYFCASSPIQGSSTDTQYFGPGTRLTVL.

The V gene is TRBV11-2, the J gene TRBJ2-2; no clear D. Trimming cost V 1 base and J 1 base, with 7 bases left between them. CDR1 SGHAT and CDR2 FQNNGV come from the germline V gene. The length of the CDR3 is 15 residues. The CDR3 sequence: CASSLGNKNTGELFF. The CDR3 DNA reads TGTGCCAGCAGCTTAGGTAATAAGAACACCGGGGAGCTGTTTTTT.

The J gene is TRBJ2-7, the V gene TRBV5-6, with D possibly being TRBD2 (6 bases). From germline, CDR1 is SGHDT and CDR2 YYEEEE. This CDR3 contains 13 residues. Trimming left V 6 bases short and J 5 bases short, with 15 bases between. The CDR3: CASKRGAGNEQYF. The CDR3 DNA reads TGTGCCAGCAAACGCGGGGCAGGGAACGAGCAGTACTTC.

The rearrangement joins TRBV11-2 to TRBJ2-5; 9 bases are shared with TRBD2. The CDR3 has 15 amino acids. Trimming cost V 3 bases and J 5 bases; bases outside gene matches: 7. Germline-derived CDR1 and CDR2 are SGHAT and FQNNGV. The CDR3 DNA sequence: TGTGCCAGCAGCTTCTTGGGACTAGCATATGAGACCCAGTACTTC. Translated: CASSFLGLAYETQYF.

The V gene is TRBV7-9, the J gene TRBJ2-2; perhaps D is TRBD1 or TRBD2 (7 bases each). The V gene lost 5 bases and the J gene lost 9 bases, with 19 bases spanning the gap. Per the germline V gene, CDR1 is SEHNR and CDR2 is FQNEAQ (reference sequence). The CDR3 spans 15 residues. CDR3 DNA: TGTGCCAGCAGCGAGGGGGGGACAGAGACCCGGGAGCTGTTTTTT. Translated: CASSEGGTETRELFF.

The rearrangement joins TRBV25-1 to TRBJ1-6, with a possible D match to TRBD1 (5 bases). V dropped 4 bases and J dropped 7 bases, with 11 bases sitting between them. CDR1 MGHDK and CDR2 SYGVNS come from the germline V gene. The CDR3 loop spans 14 amino acids. The CDR3 DNA is TGTGCCAGCAGTGTTTTAAGGGACAATTCACCCCTCCACTTT. Amino acids: CASSVLRDNSPLHF.

This chain links TRBV6-5 with TRBJ2-5; TRBD1 matches at 7 bases. V gave up 6 bases and J gave up 2 bases; unmatched junction bases: 6. Germline loops: CDR1 MNHEY, CDR2 SVGAGI. This CDR3 is built from 14 residues. The CDR3 reads CASSLQQGQETQYF. Written as DNA, the CDR3 is TGTGCCAGCAGCTTACAACAGGGGCAAGAGACCCAGTACTTC.

V and J are TRBV27 and TRBJ2-3, with a tentative D call TRBD1 (6 bases). V was shortened by 2 bases and J by 3 bases, with 12 bases between the two germline ends. The CDR3 extends over 15 amino acids. Germline loops: CDR1 MNHEY, CDR2 SMNVEV (reference sequence). CDR3: CASSLVQGSTDTQYF. In nucleotides, the CDR3 is TGTGCCAGCAGTTTAGTACAGGGTAGTACAGATACGCAGTATTTT.

This clone showed up just a few times. The genes are TRBV5-1 and TRBJ1-1, with TRBD1 as a possible D gene (5 bases). The CDR3 sequence is 13 residues long. Germline CDR1 reads SGHRS; CDR2 reads YFSETQ. V was clipped by 7 bases and J by 1 base, with 11 bases between them. The CDR3 bases are TGCGCCAGCGCGACTCAGGGGAACACTGAAGCTTTCTTT. Residues: CASATQGNTEAFF.

The rearrangement joins TRBV7-3 to TRBJ1-6; 9 bases align to TRBD1. V shed 6 bases, J shed 2 bases, and the junction held 2 bases outside the gene matches. The germline gives CDR1 SGHTA, CDR2 FQGTGA. The CDR3 is 15 amino acids. CDR3 sequence: CASSRQGAYNSPLHF. The CDR3 DNA is TGTGCCAGCAGTCGACAGGGGGCCTATAATTCACCCCTCCACTTT.

This rearrangement joins TRBV7-9 to TRBJ2-5, with 7 bases that match TRBD2. V dropped 1 base and J dropped 4; count of bases not matched to a gene: 3. CDR3 size: 14 residues. CDR1 and CDR2 (germline): SEHNR, FQNEAQ (reference sequence). The CDR3 region has the DNA TGTGCCAGCAGCTTAGTGGCTAGCGGAGAGACCCAGTACTTC. This codes for CASSLVASGETQYF.

The chain carries TRBV4-3 and TRBJ2-7, with 14 bases identical to TRBD2. Germline CDR1 is LGHNA and CDR2 is YSLEER. The CDR3 is 17 amino acids. Trimming took 1 base from V and 6 from J; bases not matched to a gene: 8. In DNA form, the CDR3 reads TGCGCCAGCAGCCAAGCTGAAGGGACTAGCGGGAGCCCCGAGCAGTACTTC. Protein: CASSQAEGTSGSPEQYF.

The CDR3 is CASSPTGGRYNEQFF. CDR3 nucleotides: TGTGCCAGCAGCCCAACAGGGGGCCGGTACAATGAGCAGTTCTTC. The rearrangement uses TRBV9 and TRBJ2-1, with TRBD1 matching over 9 bases. The CDR3 covers 15 residues. Trimming took 4 bases from V and 4 from J; bases not matched to a gene: 6. The V gene's germline CDR1 is SGDLS and CDR2 YYNGEE.

V gene TRBV5-4 combines with J gene TRBJ2-1; 13 nucleotides align to TRBD2. Trimming at V came to 2 bases and at J to 7 bases, leaving 6 bases not matched to a gene. The CDR3 runs 16 residues. The V gene's germline CDR1 is SGHNT and CDR2 YYREEE (reference sequence). CDR3 bases: TGTGCCAGCAGCTTACTAGCGGGGGGGCTCATAAATGAGCAGTTCTTC. Encoded protein: CASSLLAGGLINEQFF.

This clone was counted only a few times. The chain has TRBV30 and TRBJ1-5, with TRBD1 as a possible D gene (5 bases). V was pared by 3 bases and J by 4 bases, with 13 bases between. In germline, CDR1 is GTSNPN, CDR2 SVGIG (reference sequence). The CDR3 totals 14 residues. The CDR3 DNA reads as TGTGCCTGGAGCGCGGGACTTTCTAATCAGCCCCAGCATTTT. Translation: CAWSAGLSNQPQHF.

The genes are TRBV3-1 (or the pseudogene TRBV3-2) and TRBJ2-1; D might be TRBD2 (7 bases). Per germline, CDR1 LGHDT and CDR2 YNNKEL (reference sequence). The CDR3 has 16 amino acids. Trimming stripped 4 bases from V and 1 base from J, with 14 bases between. CDR3 DNA: TGTGCCAGCAGCCTTAGTCGGGGGGCATCCTACAATGAGCAGTTCTTC. Its protein is CASSLSRGASYNEQFF.

The chain employs TRBV6-5 and TRBJ1-3; possible D gene TRBD1, 5 bases. The CDR3 loop spans 15 amino acids. The V gene lost 4 bases and the J gene lost 5 bases, with 15 bases spanning the gap. The germline V gene encodes CDR1 MNHEY and CDR2 SVGAGI. CDR3 DNA sequence: TGTGCCAGCAGTTCGGGGCCAACAGCCCGAAACACCATATATTTT. Translation: CASSSGPTARNTIYF.

The chain employs TRBV19 and TRBJ1-4; tentatively, D is TRBD1 (5 bases). Germline V CDR1 and CDR2: LNHDA, SQIVND (reference sequence). The CDR3 has 15 residues. Trimming pared 6 bases from V and 8 bases from J, leaving 19 bases between. The CDR3 protein is CASRAPEGLREKLFF. The CDR3 coding sequence is TGTGCCAGTAGGGCCCCCGAGGGGCTGCGGGAAAAACTGTTTTTT.

In its sample, this clone was seen a few times. The chain is built from TRBV27 and TRBJ2-7; 10 nucleotides align to TRBD2. CDR3 length: 18 residues. Germline V gene data show CDR1 as MNHEY and CDR2 as SMNVEV (reference sequence). The trim removed 3 bases at V and 4 bases at J, leaving 15 bases unmatched. The CDR3 DNA sequence: TGTGCCAGCAGTTTCCCCGCGGAGGATAGCGGGAGGAGGTACGAGCAGTACTTC. It is translated as CASSFPAEDSGRRYEQYF.

This clone was counted between two and nine times. The rearrangement links TRBV24-1 to TRBJ1-1; D is uncertain. Germline CDR1 reads KGHDR; CDR2 reads SFDVKD. V was trimmed by 2 bases and J by 6 bases, leaving 12 bases between them. CDR3 size: 14 residues. The CDR3 sequence: CATSDSSGRPEAFF. The CDR3 DNA is TGTGCCACCAGTGATTCGTCGGGTAGACCTGAAGCTTTCTTT.

The chain couples TRBV3-1 (or the pseudogene TRBV3-2) to TRBJ1-2, with a tentative D call TRBD1 (5 bases). Per germline, CDR1 LGHDT and CDR2 YNNKEL (reference sequence). Trimming removed 1 base at V and 7 bases at J, with 13 bases between. The CDR3 extends over 14 amino acids. CDR3 protein: CASSQGQGLGGYTF. The CDR3 DNA reads as TGTGCCAGCAGCCAAGGTCAGGGATTAGGTGGCTACACCTTC.

V and J are TRBV6-5 and TRBJ1-3; D remains unclear. V was cut by 8 bases and J by 0 bases, with 11 bases left in between. The CDR3 sequence is 14 residues long. Per the germline V gene, CDR1 is MNHEY and CDR2 is SVGAGI. CDR3 coding DNA: TGTGCCAGCTCCCGGGTCCACTCTGGAAACACCATATATTTT. Translation: CASSRVHSGNTIYF.

The gene calls are TRBV4-1 and TRBJ1-2; tentative D call: TRBD1 (5 bases). Germline CDR1 reads MGHRA; CDR2 reads YSYEKL. The length of the CDR3 is 17 residues. Trimming removed 1 base at V and 3 bases at J, with 18 bases between. CDR3 in DNA: TGCGCCAGCAGCCAAGTTTTGACCCCCGGGACGGACTATGGCTACACCTTC. Its translation is CASSQVLTPGTDYGYTF.